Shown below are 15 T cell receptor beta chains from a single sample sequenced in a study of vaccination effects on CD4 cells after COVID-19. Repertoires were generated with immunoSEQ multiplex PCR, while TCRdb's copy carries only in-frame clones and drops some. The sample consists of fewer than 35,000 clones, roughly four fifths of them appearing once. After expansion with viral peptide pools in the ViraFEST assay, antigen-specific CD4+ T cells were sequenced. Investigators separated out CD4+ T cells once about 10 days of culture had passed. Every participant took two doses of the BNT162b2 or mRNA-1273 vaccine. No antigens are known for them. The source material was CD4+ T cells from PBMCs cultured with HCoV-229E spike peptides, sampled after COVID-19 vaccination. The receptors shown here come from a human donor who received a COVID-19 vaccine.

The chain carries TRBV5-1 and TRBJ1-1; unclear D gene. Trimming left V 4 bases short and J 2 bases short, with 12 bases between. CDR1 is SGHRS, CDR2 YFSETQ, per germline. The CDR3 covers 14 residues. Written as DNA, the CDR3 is TGCGCCAGCAGCGCCCGGGGTGGTAACACTGAAGCTTTCTTT. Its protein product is CASSARGGNTEAFF.

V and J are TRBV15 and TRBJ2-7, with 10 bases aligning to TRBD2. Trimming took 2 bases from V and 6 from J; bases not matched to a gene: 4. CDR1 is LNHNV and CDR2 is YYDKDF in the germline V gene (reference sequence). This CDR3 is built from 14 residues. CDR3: CATSRMGLAIEQYF. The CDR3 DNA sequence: TGTGCCACCAGCAGAATGGGACTAGCGATCGAGCAGTACTTC.

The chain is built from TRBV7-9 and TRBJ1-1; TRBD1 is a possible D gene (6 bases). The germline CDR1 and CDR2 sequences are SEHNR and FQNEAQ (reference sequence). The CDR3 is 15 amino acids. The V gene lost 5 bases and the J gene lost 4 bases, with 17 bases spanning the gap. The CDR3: CASSLQTGRSTEAFF. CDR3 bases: TGTGCCAGCAGCCTCCAGACAGGTCGAAGCACTGAAGCTTTCTTT.

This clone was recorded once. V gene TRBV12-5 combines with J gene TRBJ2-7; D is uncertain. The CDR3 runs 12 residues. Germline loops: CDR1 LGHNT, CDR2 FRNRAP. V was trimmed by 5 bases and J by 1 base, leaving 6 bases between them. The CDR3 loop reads CASGALSYEQYF. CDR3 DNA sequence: TGTGCTAGTGGTGCTCTATCCTACGAGCAGTACTTC.

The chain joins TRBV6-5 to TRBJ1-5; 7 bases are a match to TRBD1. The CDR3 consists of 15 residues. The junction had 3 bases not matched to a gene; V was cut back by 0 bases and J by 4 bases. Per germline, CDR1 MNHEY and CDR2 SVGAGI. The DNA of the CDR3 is TGTGCCAGCAGTTACTCGACAGGGACAAATCAGCCCCAGCATTTT. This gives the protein CASSYSTGTNQPQHF.

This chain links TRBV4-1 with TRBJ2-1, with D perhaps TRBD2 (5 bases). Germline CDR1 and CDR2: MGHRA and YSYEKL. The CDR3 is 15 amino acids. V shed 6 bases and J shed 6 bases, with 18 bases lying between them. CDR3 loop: CASRTLWTRGNEQFF. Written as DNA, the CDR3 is TGCGCCAGCAGGACCCTTTGGACCCGGGGCAATGAGCAGTTCTTC.

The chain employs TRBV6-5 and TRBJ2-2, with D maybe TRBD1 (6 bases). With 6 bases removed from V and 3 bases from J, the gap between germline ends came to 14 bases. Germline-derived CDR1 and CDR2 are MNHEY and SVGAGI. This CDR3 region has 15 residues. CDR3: CASRFRGRDTGELFF. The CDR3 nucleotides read TGTGCCAGCAGGTTCAGGGGAAGGGACACCGGGGAGCTGTTTTTT.

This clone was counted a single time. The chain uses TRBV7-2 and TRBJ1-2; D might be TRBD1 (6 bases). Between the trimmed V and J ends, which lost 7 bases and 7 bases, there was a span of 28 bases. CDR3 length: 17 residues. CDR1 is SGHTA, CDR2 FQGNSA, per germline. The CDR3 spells CASIGTRQDPLSSGYTF. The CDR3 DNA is TGTGCCAGCATAGGAACCAGACAGGACCCTTTGTCTTCTGGCTACACCTTC. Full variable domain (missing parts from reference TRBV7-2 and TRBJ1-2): GAGVSQSPSNKVTEKGKDVELRCDPISGHTALYWYRQSLGQGLEFLIYFQGNSAPDKSGLPSDRFSAERTGGSVSTLTIQRTQQEDSAVYLCASIGTRQDPLSSGYTFGSGTRLTVV.

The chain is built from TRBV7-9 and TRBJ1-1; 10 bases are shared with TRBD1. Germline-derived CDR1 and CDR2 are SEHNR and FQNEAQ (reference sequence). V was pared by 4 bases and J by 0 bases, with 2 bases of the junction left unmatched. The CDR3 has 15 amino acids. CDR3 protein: CASSSDRGMNTEAFF. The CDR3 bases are TGTGCCAGCAGCTCGGACAGGGGGATGAACACTGAAGCTTTCTTT.

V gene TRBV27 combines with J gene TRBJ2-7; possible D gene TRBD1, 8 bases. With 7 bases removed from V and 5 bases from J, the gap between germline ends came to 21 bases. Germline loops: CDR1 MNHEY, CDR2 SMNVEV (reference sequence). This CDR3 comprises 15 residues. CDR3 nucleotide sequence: TGTGCCAGCACCTCAGGGGGCGGCGGGAGCCACGAGCAGTACTTC. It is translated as CASTSGGGGSHEQYF.

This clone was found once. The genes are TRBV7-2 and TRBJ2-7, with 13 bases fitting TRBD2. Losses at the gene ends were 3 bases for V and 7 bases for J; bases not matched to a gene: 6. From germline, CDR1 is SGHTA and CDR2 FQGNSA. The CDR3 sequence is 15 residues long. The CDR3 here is CASSFRLAGGREQYF. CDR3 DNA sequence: TGTGCCAGCAGCTTTCGACTAGCGGGGGGTCGGGAGCAGTACTTC.

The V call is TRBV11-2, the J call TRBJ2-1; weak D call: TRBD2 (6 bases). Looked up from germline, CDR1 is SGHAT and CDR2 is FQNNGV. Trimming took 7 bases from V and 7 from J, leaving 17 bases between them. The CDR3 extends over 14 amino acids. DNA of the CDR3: TGTGCCAGCACCCCCTCGGGGGTGGGGAATGAGCAGTTCTTC. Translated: CASTPSGVGNEQFF.

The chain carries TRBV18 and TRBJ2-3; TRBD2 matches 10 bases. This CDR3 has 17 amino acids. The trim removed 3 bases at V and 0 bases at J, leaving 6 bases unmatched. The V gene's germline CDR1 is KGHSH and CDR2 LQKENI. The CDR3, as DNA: TGTGCCAGCTCACCCCGGACTAGCGGAGGTAGCACAGATACGCAGTATTTT. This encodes CASSPRTSGGSTDTQYF.

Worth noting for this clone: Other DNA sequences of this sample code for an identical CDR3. CDR3 residues: CASSQGAGMNTEAFF. CDR3 nucleotide sequence: TGTGCCAGCAGCCAAGGGGCCGGCATGAACACTGAAGCTTTCTTT. This chain links TRBV3-1 (or the pseudogene TRBV3-2) with TRBJ1-1; D unresolved. CDR1 is LGHDT, CDR2 YNNKEL, per germline (reference sequence). V was cut by 1 base and J by 0 bases, with 9 bases left in between. CDR3 size: 15 residues.

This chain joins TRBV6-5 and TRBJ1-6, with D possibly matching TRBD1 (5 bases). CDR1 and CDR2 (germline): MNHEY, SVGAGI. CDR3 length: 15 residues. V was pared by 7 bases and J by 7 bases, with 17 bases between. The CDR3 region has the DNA TGTGCCAGCACCACAATGCAGGGTACCAATTCACCCCTCCACTTT. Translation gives CASTTMQGTNSPLHF.